Shown below are 14 T cell receptor beta chains from a single sample sequenced in a study of T-cell reconstitution after alpha-beta-depleted transplantation in children listed by TCRdb under 2016. The receptor library was made with PCR. Sequenced using an Illumina HiSeq 2500. TCR libraries were prepared with molecular barcoding, using unique molecular identifiers to normalize TCRbeta repertoire quantification. TCRdb reran the public reads through fastp at Q25 and MiXCR, keeping productive beta chains. Under each unique CDR3 protein, matching rows form one entry showing the most common genes and DNA. In all, the sample holds 450,000 to 500,000 distinct CDR3 sequences, and 9.5% to 15% of those were seen once. The ten largest clones add up to around 6.1% of the sample. The source material was PBMCs from the stem cell graft donor, sampled from the stem cell graft. Receptors were obtained from a human donor who donated a stem cell graft to a child with combined immunodeficiency.

This clonotype was picked up many times. This chain joins TRBV29-1 and TRBJ2-1; tentative D call: TRBD2 (6 bases). V was trimmed by 6 bases and J by 5 bases, leaving 17 bases between them. This CDR3 is built from 14 residues. Germline assignment: CDR1 SQVTM and CDR2 ANQGSEA. The CDR3 reads CSVFYTRGNNEQFF. The CDR3 DNA is TGCAGCGTGTTTTATACGCGGGGTAACAATGAGCAGTTCTTC.

The chain recombines TRBV4-3 with TRBJ2-6; D gene uncertain. The CDR3 runs 16 residues. Germline CDR1 and CDR2: LGHNA and YSLEER. Between the trimmed V and J ends, which lost 1 base and 0 bases, there was a span of 7 bases. Here the CDR3 DNA reads TGCGCCAGCAGCCAAGGGCAGAGCTCTGGGGCCAACGTCCTGACTTTC. Residues: CASSQGQSSGANVLTF.

This chain joins TRBV7-2 and TRBJ2-7; possible D gene TRBD2, 6 bases. Germline V gene data show CDR1 as SGHTA and CDR2 as FQGNSA. V lost 1 base and J 3 bases, leaving 13 bases between the germline ends. The CDR3 extends over 15 amino acids. Here the CDR3 DNA reads TGTGCCAGCAGCTTAGTCGTGGGGGGAAACTACGAGCAGTACTTC. Translation gives CASSLVVGGNYEQYF.

The V gene is TRBV18, the J gene TRBJ2-3; the D gene is possibly TRBD2 (6 bases). The CDR3 loop spans 15 amino acids. Trimming removed 3 bases from V and 6 bases from J, with 16 bases in between. Germline CDR1 and CDR2: KGHSH and LQKENI. In DNA, the CDR3 is TGTGCCAGCTCACCCGAGACTAGTCGCTTTGATACGCAGTATTTT. Residues: CASSPETSRFDTQYF.

This clonotype occurred many times. The chain recombines TRBV6-5 with TRBJ2-1, with 8 bases fitting TRBD2. V shed 0 bases and J 7 bases; nucleotides not matched to a gene: 11. This CDR3 has 17 residues. Germline CDR1 reads MNHEY; CDR2 reads SVGAGI. CDR3 coding DNA: TGTGCCAGCAGTTACTCAGTGGTGATAGCGGGAAAAAATGAGCAGTTCTTC. The encoded protein is CASSYSVVIAGKNEQFF.

There are a few counts of this clonotype. This chain uses TRBV20-1 with TRBJ2-1; 7 nucleotides match TRBD2. V shed 1 base, J shed 5 bases, and the junction held 17 bases outside the gene matches. CDR3 length equals 18 residues. Germline loops: CDR1 DFQATT, CDR2 SNEGSKA (reference sequence). This CDR3 reads CSARAPGLRVLLDNEQFF. DNA for the CDR3: TGCAGTGCTAGAGCCCCGGGACTAAGGGTACTCCTGGACAATGAGCAGTTCTTC.

This clonotype was seen more than once but under ten times. This chain links TRBV7-2 with TRBJ1-2; D call uncertain. The germline V and J ends were trimmed by 1 base and 4 bases, with 13 bases remaining between them. The CDR3 is 15 amino acids. The germline CDR1 and CDR2 sequences are SGHTA and FQGNSA. CDR3 DNA: TGTGCCAGCAGCTTAGGACGGGCCAAGACCTATGGCTACACCTTC. Its protein product is CASSLGRAKTYGYTF.

This chain uses TRBV7-9 with TRBJ2-7, with a possible D match to TRBD2 (5 bases). The CDR3 loop spans 14 amino acids. V was clipped by 5 bases and J by 1 base, with 12 bases between them. CDR1 and CDR2 from the germline V gene are SEHNR and FQNEAQ (reference sequence). The CDR3 DNA follows: TGTGCCAGCAGCCCCCGGGAAGGTTCCTACGAGCAGTACTTC. Its protein is CASSPREGSYEQYF.

Turning to this clonotype: At one of its ends the junction is not consistent with the germline gene, which may arise from a read error. The chain employs TRBV12-3 or TRBV12-4 and TRBJ2-3; D assignment may be TRBD1 or TRBD2 (5 bases each). The CDR3 consists of 19 residues. CDR3 nucleotides: TGTGCCTGCAGTTTAGTTTCCCCTCTGGTCGGGACCAGCACAGATACGCAGTATTTT. It is translated as CACSLVSPLVGTSTDTQYF.

This chain connects TRBV7-8 to TRBJ2-1, with 10 bases matching TRBD2. The CDR3 totals 16 residues. The junction had 9 bases not matched to a gene; V was cut back by 1 base and J by 9 bases. The germline gives CDR1 SGHVS, CDR2 FQNEAQ. CDR3 residues: CASSLGSLAGAGEQFF. The CDR3 nucleotides are TGTGCCAGCAGCTTAGGATCTCTAGCGGGGGCAGGTGAGCAGTTCTTC.

Only a few counts were recorded for this clonotype. The V gene is TRBV7-8, the J gene TRBJ2-7, with 16 nucleotides matching TRBD2. J lost 0 bases, V lost 5 bases, and 10 bases had no gene match. Germline lookup yields CDR1 SGHVS and CDR2 FQNEAQ. The CDR3 is 19 amino acids. CDR3 DNA sequence: TGTGCCAGCAGCGGCTCCGGGACTAGCGGGAGGGGACCCTCCTACGAGCAGTACTTC. This encodes CASSGSGTSGRGPSYEQYF. Full variable domain (missing parts from reference TRBV7-8 and TRBJ2-7): GAGVSQSPRYKVAKRGQDVALRCDPISGHVSLFWYQQALGQGPEFLTYFQNEAQLDKSGLPSDRFFAERPEGSVSTLKIQRTQQEDSAVYLCASSGSGTSGRGPSYEQYFGPGTRLTVT.

Only a few counts were recorded for this clonotype. CDR3 DNA sequence: TGTGCCAGCAGCCTCTGGGGGACTAGTTACAATGAGCAGTTCTTC. Protein sequence: CASSLWGTSYNEQFF. The chain couples TRBV7-2 to TRBJ2-1; 8 bases align to TRBD2. Germline lookup yields CDR1 SGHTA and CDR2 FQGNSA. The ends lost 5 bases at V and 4 bases at J; junction bases unmatched: 7. This CDR3 is 15 amino acids long.

J is TRBJ1-4 and V is TRBV30; TRBD1 matches 9 bases. Germline V gene data show CDR1 as GTSNPN and CDR2 as SVGIG (reference sequence). J was trimmed by 8 bases and V by 8 bases; bases with no gene match: 3. This CDR3 is 11 amino acids long. CDR3 sequence: CAGGQGEKLFF. Written as DNA, the CDR3 is TGTGCCGGGGGACAGGGAGAAAAACTGTTTTTT.

This clonotype was picked up a small number of times. The chain carries TRBV6-2 or TRBV6-3 and TRBJ1-1; the match to TRBD1 covers 8 bases. The CDR3 extends over 15 amino acids. Trimming removed 0 bases from V and 5 bases from J; junction bases left unmatched: 5. The V gene's germline CDR1 is MNHEY and CDR2 SVGEGT. CDR3 sequence reads: CASSYSSGGLTEAFF. The CDR3 region has the DNA TGTGCCAGCAGTTACTCATCAGGGGGCCTTACTGAAGCTTTCTTT.